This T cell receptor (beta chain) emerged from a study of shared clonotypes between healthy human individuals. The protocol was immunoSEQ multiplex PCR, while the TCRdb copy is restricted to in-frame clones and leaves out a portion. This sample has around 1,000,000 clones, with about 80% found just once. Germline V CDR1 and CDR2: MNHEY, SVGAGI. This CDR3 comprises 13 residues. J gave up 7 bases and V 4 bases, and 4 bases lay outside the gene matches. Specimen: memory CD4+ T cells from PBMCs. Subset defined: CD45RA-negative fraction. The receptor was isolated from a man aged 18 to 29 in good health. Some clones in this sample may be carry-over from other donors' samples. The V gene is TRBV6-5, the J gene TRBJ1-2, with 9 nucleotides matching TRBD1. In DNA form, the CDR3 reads TGTGCCAGCAGTTTACAGGGGGCGCTTGGCTACACCTTC. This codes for CASSLQGALGYTF.